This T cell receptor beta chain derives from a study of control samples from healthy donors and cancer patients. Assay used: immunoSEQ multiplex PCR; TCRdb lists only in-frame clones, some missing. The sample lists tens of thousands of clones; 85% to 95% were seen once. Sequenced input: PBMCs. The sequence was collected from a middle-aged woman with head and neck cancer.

CDR3 residues: CASSINGPNSYNEQFF. Here the CDR3 DNA reads TGTGCCAGTAGTATTAATGGCCCAAACTCCTACAATGAGCAGTTCTTC. The rearrangement uses TRBV19 and TRBJ2-1; D not resolved. Trimming stripped 3 bases from V and 0 bases from J, with 12 bases between. Per the germline V gene, CDR1 is LNHDA and CDR2 is SQIVND (reference sequence). The length of the CDR3 is 16 residues.